This is a list of T cell receptor beta chains from one sample in a study of blood T cell repertoires in COVID-19. Here immunoSEQ multiplex PCR was the method, and the copy in TCRdb shows in-frame clones only, minus some. The sample yields about 97,000 clones, over 75% seen once. The sequenced sample consisted of peripheral blood. All receptors come from a man between 60 and 70 years old with acute or convalescent COVID-19. CDR3s include the opening cysteine and the closing phenylalanine or tryptophan. A D gene is named only where the DNA matches it firmly. Clone size is shown for a subset of rows, as once, few, many or a class of expanded clone.

>TRBV2|.|TRBJ1-2|few
CASRYTINYGYTF
TGTGCCAGCAGGTATACAATTAACTATGGCTACACCTTC
>TRBV5-1|.|TRBJ2-2|.
CASSLGGMNTGELFF
TGCGCCAGCAGCTTGGGCGGAATGAACACCGGGGAGCTGTTTTTT
>TRBV7-8|.|TRBJ1-5|.
CASSLTPMGPSNQPQHF
TGTGCCAGCAGTCTCACCCCAATGGGCCCAAGCAATCAGCCCCAGCATTTT
>TRBV5-5|.|TRBJ2-5|.
CASSFTAGETQYF
TGTGCCAGCAGCTTCACGGCGGGGGAGACCCAGTACTTC
>TRBV6-5|TRBD1|TRBJ1-1|.
CASSYMTGMNTEAFF
TGTGCCAGCAGTTACATGACAGGGATGAACACTGAAGCTTTCTTT
>TRBV3-1/TRBV3-2|TRBD2|TRBJ2-3|once
CASSQDLAGAPDTQYF
TGTGCCAGCAGCCAAGATTTAGCGGGGGCCCCAGATACGCAGTATTTT
>TRBV5-1|TRBD1|TRBJ1-1|.
CASSLGRDSEAFF
TGCGCCAGCAGCTTGGGGCGGGACAGTGAAGCTTTCTTT
>TRBV15|TRBD2|TRBJ2-1|once
CATSLLRGPGTRFNEQFF
TGTGCCACCAGCTTGTTGCGGGGACCCGGGACTAGATTCAATGAGCAGTTCTTC
>TRBV7-8|.|TRBJ1-3|once
CASSLSKTDSGNTIYF
TGTGCCAGCAGCTTATCGAAGACAGACTCTGGAAACACCATATATTTT
>TRBV6-5|TRBD1|TRBJ1-5|.
CASSGQGSQPQHF
TGTGCCAGCAGCGGACAGGGGAGTCAGCCCCAGCATTTT
>TRBV5-4|TRBD2|TRBJ2-2|once
CASSLGGLVGGELFF
TGTGCCAGCAGCTTGGGGGGACTAGTAGGTGGGGAGCTGTTTTTT
>TRBV5-5|.|TRBJ1-1|.
CASSSRVTEAFF
TGTGCCAGCAGCTCCAGGGTAACTGAAGCTTTCTTT
>TRBV7-2|TRBD1|TRBJ1-4|once
CASSATGATNEKLFF
TGTGCCAGCAGCGCCACAGGGGCAACTAATGAAAAACTGTTTTTT
>TRBV5-1|.|TRBJ1-2|.
CASSRTGGEDYGYTF
TGCGCCAGCAGCCGGACCGGGGGAGAGGACTATGGCTACACCTTC
>TRBV7-7|.|TRBJ2-2|.
CASSPGQSGELFF
TGTGCCAGCAGCCCCGGACAGAGCGGGGAGCTGTTTTTT
>TRBV23-1|.|TRBJ1-3|.
CASRDSGNTIYF
TGCGCCAGCAGAGACAGCGGAAACACCATATATTTT
>TRBV5-1|TRBD1|TRBJ1-1|.
CASSSSGTYDRVGMNTEAFF
TGCGCCAGCAGCTCCTCGGGGACTTACGACAGGGTAGGGATGAACACTGAAGCTTTCTTT
>TRBV12-5|.|TRBJ1-5|.
CASGLGPQQGQPQHF
TGTGCTAGTGGTTTGGGTCCCCAACAGGGTCAGCCCCAGCATTTT
>TRBV5-1|TRBD1|TRBJ1-1|.
CASSFMRGQGASGTEAFF
TGCGCCAGCAGCTTTATGAGAGGACAGGGGGCTTCGGGCACTGAAGCTTTCTTT
>TRBV19|TRBD1|TRBJ2-7|once
CASSIGAGTGDYEQYF
TGTGCCAGTAGTATAGGTGCCGGGACAGGAGACTACGAGCAGTACTTC
>TRBV7-2|.|TRBJ1-1|.
CASSWRAGVTEAFF
TGTGCCAGCAGCTGGCGAGCAGGGGTTACTGAAGCTTTCTTT
>TRBV27|TRBD1|TRBJ2-1|.
CASSPVMTGGATEQFF
TGTGCCAGCAGTCCAGTAATGACAGGGGGAGCCACTGAGCAGTTCTTC
>TRBV2|TRBD1|TRBJ1-2|once
CASRDSFGYGYTF
TGTGCCAGCCGGGACAGTTTTGGGTATGGCTACACCTTC
>TRBV18|.|TRBJ1-1|.
CASSPAGLRSGDTEAFF
TGTGCCAGCTCACCGGCAGGGCTTCGGAGTGGGGACACTGAAGCTTTCTTT
>TRBV24-1|.|TRBJ1-6|.
CATSDPRTRPYLSPLHF
TGTGCCACCAGTGACCCTAGGACACGGCCCTACCTTTCACCCCTCCACTTT
>TRBV6-5|.|TRBJ1-5|.
CASSYRGGPQHF
TGTGCCAGCAGTTACCGAGGGGGGCCCCAGCATTTT
>TRBV5-1|.|TRBJ1-3|.
CASSAGGGYGNTIYF
TGCGCCAGCAGCGCTGGCGGGGGGTACGGAAACACCATATATTTT
>TRBV6-2/TRBV6-3|.|TRBJ1-5|.
CASSYGRGRQPQHF
TGTGCCAGCAGTTACGGGCGGGGTCGACAGCCCCAGCATTTT
>TRBV5-1|TRBD1|TRBJ1-2|.
CASSPQPTGTGGNGYTF
TGCGCCAGCAGCCCTCAACCTACCGGGACAGGGGGGAATGGCTACACCTTC
>TRBV7-2|.|TRBJ1-1|.
CASSNRGIGEAFF
TGTGCCAGCAGTAATCGGGGTATCGGTGAAGCTTTCTTT
>TRBV11-3|TRBD1|TRBJ2-6|.
CASSPGTGGNSGANVLTF
TGTGCCAGCAGCCCAGGGACAGGGGGCAACTCTGGGGCCAACGTCCTGACTTTC
>TRBV7-6|.|TRBJ1-1|.
CASSLSGYARTEAFF
TGTGCCAGCAGCCTTAGCGGATATGCGAGGACTGAAGCTTTCTTT
>TRBV2|.|TRBJ1-5|.
CASSAPRGGFNQPQHF
TGTGCCAGCAGCGCCCCCCGGGGGGGATTCAATCAGCCCCAGCATTTT
>TRBV7-2|TRBD1|TRBJ1-3|.
CASSLGQAGVGIYF
TGTGCCAGCAGCCTCGGACAGGCCGGGGTTGGGATATATTTT
>TRBV3-1/TRBV3-2|.|TRBJ1-4|.
CASSQELQTSNEKLFF
TGTGCCAGCAGCCAAGAGCTGCAAACCAGTAATGAAAAGCTGTTTTTT
>TRBV11-2|TRBD1|TRBJ2-1|once
CASSSGTGMSSEQFF
TGTGCCAGCAGCTCCGGGACAGGGATGTCATCTGAGCAGTTCTTC
>TRBV7-2|TRBD2|TRBJ2-1|.
CASSRGGASYNEQFF
TGTGCCAGCAGCCGCGGGGGGGCCTCCTACAATGAGCAGTTCTTC
>TRBV5-6|.|TRBJ1-1|.
CASNARDKNTEAFF
TGTGCCAGCAACGCTCGGGACAAGAACACTGAAGCTTTCTTT
>TRBV5-4|.|TRBJ1-2|.
CASSLPKGGDYGYTF
TGTGCCAGCAGCTTGCCCAAGGGAGGGGACTATGGCTACACCTTC
>TRBV2|TRBD2|TRBJ2-5|.
CASSKRIAGGQQTQYF
TGTGCCAGCAGTAAGAGGATAGCGGGGGGGCAACAGACCCAGTACTTC
>TRBV5-1|TRBD1|TRBJ1-2|once
CASSLTGDANYGYTF
TGCGCCAGCAGTCTAACAGGGGACGCTAACTATGGCTACACCTTC
>TRBV7-2|.|TRBJ1-2|.
CASSPDFNYGYTF
TGTGCCAGCAGCCCGGACTTTAACTATGGCTACACCTTC
>TRBV29-1|.|TRBJ1-2|.
CSVGQDYGYTF
TGCAGCGTTGGACAGGACTATGGCTACACCTTC
>TRBV19|TRBD2|TRBJ2-5|few
CASSMGGTSGSETQYF
TGTGCCAGTAGTATGGGCGGGACTAGCGGGTCTGAGACCCAGTACTTC
>TRBV2|.|TRBJ1-6|.
CARGTNSPLHF
TGTGCCCGGGGGACTAATTCACCCCTCCACTTT
>TRBV6-5|.|TRBJ1-5|.
CASMGGGQPQHF
TGTGCCAGCATGGGGGGAGGTCAGCCCCAGCATTTT